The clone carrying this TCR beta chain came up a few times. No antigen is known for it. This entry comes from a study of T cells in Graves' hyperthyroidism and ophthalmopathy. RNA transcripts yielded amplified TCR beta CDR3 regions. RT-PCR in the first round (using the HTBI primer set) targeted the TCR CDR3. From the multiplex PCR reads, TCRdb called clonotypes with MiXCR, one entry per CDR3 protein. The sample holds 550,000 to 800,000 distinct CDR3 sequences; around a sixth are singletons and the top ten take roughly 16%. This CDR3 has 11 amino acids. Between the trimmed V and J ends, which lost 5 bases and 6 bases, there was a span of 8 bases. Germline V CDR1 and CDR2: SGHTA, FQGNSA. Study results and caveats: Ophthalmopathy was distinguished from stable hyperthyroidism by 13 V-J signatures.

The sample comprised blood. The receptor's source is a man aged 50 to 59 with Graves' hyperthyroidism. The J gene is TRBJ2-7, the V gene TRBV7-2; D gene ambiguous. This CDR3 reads CASSRASEQYF. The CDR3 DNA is TGTGCCAGCAGCCGGGCGTCCGAGCAGTACTTC.